Here is one T cell receptor beta chain with its context. The assay was immunoSEQ multiplex PCR, and TCRdb's table has in-frame clones only and misses some. The sample holds some 100,000 clones, about 90% seen once. The data are from a study of siplizumab effects on memory and regulatory T cells. There are 17 residues in the CDR3. The V end lost 5 bases, the J end lost 0 bases, and 17 bases lay between the germline ends. CDR1 LNHNV and CDR2 YYDKDF come from the germline V gene (reference sequence). V and J are TRBV15 and TRBJ1-5; TRBD1 might be the D (5 bases). The material sequenced was Tregs sorted from blood. The receptor comes from a human donor in good health. The CDR3 DNA reads TGTGCCACCAGCCCTAATAGGGGATCGTATAGCAATCAGCCCCAGCATTTT. Encoded protein: CATSPNRGSYSNQPQHF. The full variable domain, completed using reference TRBV15 and TRBJ1-5, is DAMVIQNPRYQVTQFGKPVTLSCSQTLNHNVMYWYQQKSSQAPKLLFHYYDKDFNNEADTPDNFQSRRPNTSFCFLDIRSPGLGDTAMYLCATSPNRGSYSNQPQHFGDGTRLSIL.